The source of this T cell receptor beta chain is a study of early T cells in non-severe SARS-CoV-2 infection. The overall study: Bulk RNA isolated from unsorted whole blood underwent sequencing; chains were not paired. The study, taken as a whole, reports: Anti-spike CD8 responses were favored in VDJdb matching, and private and CD4 specificities were missed.

Unique molecular identifier tags were affixed to discrete cDNA molecules. From the 5' RACE reads, TCRdb called clonotypes with MiXCR, one entry per CDR3 protein. The table includes roughly 38,000 distinct CDR3 sequences, more than 5% detected once. The CDR3 has 16 amino acids. The J segment lost 3 bases and the V segment lost 4 bases, leaving 6 bases of the junction unmatched. CDR1 LGHDT and CDR2 YNNKEL come from the germline V gene (reference sequence). This clonotype was counted at least ten times. Its antigen is undetermined. Sequences were obtained from whole blood. This chain links TRBV3-1 with TRBJ2-1; 10 bases align to TRBD2. This receptor was obtained from an adult who was a healthcare worker with PCR-confirmed SARS-CoV-2 infection or an uninfected control (not recorded which). CDR3 nucleotides: TGTGCCAGCAGCCGCAGCCGGACTAGCGGCTACAATGAGCAGTTCTTC. This codes for CASSRSRTSGYNEQFF.